The 20 T cell receptor beta chains presented below share a single source sample, sequenced in a study of blood T cell repertoires in COVID-19. Profiling relied on immunoSEQ multiplex PCR, and the TCRdb table lists in-frame clones only, not all of them. This table has 150,000 to 200,000 clones, more than 80% appearing once. Sequenced: peripheral blood. These receptors came from a human donor in a cohort sampled during active COVID-19.

The rearrangement joins TRBV18 to TRBJ1-1, with D possibly TRBD1 on 6 matching bases. The V end was cut by 4 bases, the J end by 1 base, with 13 bases between. The CDR3 consists of 15 residues. CDR1 is KGHSH, CDR2 LQKENI, per germline. The DNA for the CDR3 is TGTGCCAGCTCACTCAGGACAGTTGAGAACACTGAAGCTTTCTTT. It encodes CASSLRTVENTEAFF.

The chain joins TRBV5-4 to TRBJ1-1, with D possibly TRBD1 on 5 matching bases. The V end lost 2 bases, the J end lost 7 bases, and 9 bases lay between the germline ends. In germline, CDR1 is SGHNT, CDR2 YYREEE (reference sequence). The CDR3 runs to 12 residues. The CDR3 region is CASSLRGYEAFF. CDR3 DNA sequence: TGTGCCAGCAGCTTAAGGGGATATGAAGCTTTCTTT.

The chain uses TRBV6-5 and TRBJ2-5; 8 bases align to TRBD1. Germline V gene data show CDR1 as MNHEY and CDR2 as SVGAGI. Trimming took 3 bases from V and 5 from J; bases not matched to a gene: 5. The CDR3 covers 14 residues. The DNA for the CDR3 is TGTGCCAGCAGTTATCAGGGGGCGCGGGAGACCCAGTACTTC. Translation gives CASSYQGARETQYF.

CDR3 amino acids: CASSESQGRISGGRSTDTQYF. CDR3 nucleotides: TGTGCCAGCAGTGAAAGCCAGGGTCGGATTTCGGGTGGTAGGAGCACAGATACGCAGTATTTT. The gene calls are TRBV2 and TRBJ2-3; TRBD1 is a possible D gene (5 bases). The CDR3 contains 21 residues. Trimming left V 2 bases short and J 0 bases short, with 27 bases between. Germline CDR1 reads SNHLY; CDR2 reads FYNNEI.

The V call is TRBV27, the J call TRBJ2-3; tentative D call: TRBD1 (5 bases). Between the trimmed V and J ends, which lost 4 bases and 2 bases, there was a span of 16 bases. Germline assignment: CDR1 MNHEY and CDR2 SMNVEV (reference sequence). This CDR3 is 16 amino acids long. This CDR3 reads CASSSPSTDATDTQYF. In DNA, the CDR3 is TGTGCCAGCAGTTCCCCCTCGACAGACGCCACAGATACGCAGTATTTT.

This rearrangement joins TRBV24-1 to TRBJ2-5; 9 bases are a match to TRBD1. Germline V CDR1 and CDR2: KGHDR, SFDVKD. CDR3 size: 13 residues. The J segment lost 5 bases and the V segment lost 9 bases, leaving 6 bases of the junction unmatched. The CDR3: CATGQGKVETQYF. The DNA of the CDR3 is TGTGCCACCGGACAGGGGAAAGTGGAGACCCAGTACTTC.

In its sample, this clone was seen a few times. The rearrangement links TRBV10-3 to TRBJ2-6, with 7 positions matching TRBD1. Trimming at V came to 9 bases and at J to 3 bases, leaving 5 bases not matched to a gene. Germline CDR1 ENHRY, CDR2 SYGVKD. This CDR3 has 14 amino acids. The CDR3 region is CAITGVVGANVLTF. CDR3 sequence (DNA): TGTGCCATAACAGGGGTGGTTGGGGCCAACGTCCTGACTTTC.

The rearrangement joins TRBV2 to TRBJ2-5; 7 bases match TRBD1. CDR1 and CDR2 from the germline V gene are SNHLY and FYNNEI. CDR3 length: 14 residues. The V and J ends lost 8 bases and 5 bases, in that order; junction bases with no gene match: 11. CDR3 sequence: CASADRELQETQYF. For the CDR3, the DNA is TGTGCCAGCGCAGACAGGGAGTTACAGGAGACCCAGTACTTC.

The CDR3 spells CASRLGGGLAGVFF. The CDR3 DNA reads as TGTGCAAGTCGCTTAGGGGGGGGACTCGCGGGAGTTTTCTTT. The chain uses TRBV12-2 and TRBJ1-1. TRBV12-2 is marked as a pseudogene. The CDR3 length is 14 residues.

The rearrangement joins TRBV11-2 to TRBJ2-1, with TRBD2 matching over 8 bases. Looked up from germline, CDR1 is SGHAT and CDR2 is FQNNGV. This CDR3 contains 13 residues. V shed 5 bases and J 8 bases; nucleotides not matched to a gene: 5. CDR3 region: CASSPSGGDEQFF. CDR3 coding DNA: TGTGCCAGCAGCCCCAGCGGGGGTGATGAGCAGTTCTTC.

The chain is built from TRBV7-9 and TRBJ2-1; D not certain. The germline V gene has CDR1 SEHNR and CDR2 FQNEAQ (reference sequence). Trimming left V 6 bases short and J 4 bases short, with 10 bases between. The CDR3 is 13 residues long. CDR3: CASSPFQYNEQFF. CDR3 in DNA: TGTGCCAGCAGTCCATTCCAATACAATGAGCAGTTCTTC.

This clone was picked up one time. The chain is built from TRBV6-5 and TRBJ1-1, with 9 bases that match TRBD1. The V and J ends lost 3 bases and 7 bases, in that order; junction bases with no gene match: 6. Germline V CDR1 and CDR2: MNHEY, SVGAGI. This CDR3 region has 14 residues. This CDR3 reads CASSYILGQGEAFF. In nucleotides, the CDR3 is TGTGCCAGCAGTTATATTCTGGGACAGGGTGAAGCTTTCTTT.

The rearrangement links TRBV5-4 to TRBJ2-7; D gene unclear. Trimming took 3 bases from V and 0 from J, leaving 10 bases between them. Germline assignment: CDR1 SGHNT and CDR2 YYREEE (reference sequence). The CDR3 length is 14 residues. CDR3 sequence reads: CASSSTLPSYEQYF. The CDR3 bases are TGTGCCAGCAGCTCCACTCTCCCCTCCTACGAGCAGTACTTC.

The chain recombines TRBV28 with TRBJ1-4; possibly TRBD1 for D (5 bases). This CDR3 spans 15 amino acids. Germline CDR1 and CDR2: MDHEN and SYDVKM. Trimming cost V 4 bases and J 3 bases, with 12 bases left between them. CDR3 sequence reads: CASSSQGTPNEKLFF. The CDR3 region has the DNA TGTGCCAGCAGTTCCCAGGGAACCCCTAATGAAAAACTGTTTTTT.

The gene calls are TRBV18 and TRBJ1-1; 11 nucleotides line up with TRBD1. J was trimmed by 0 bases and V by 4 bases; bases with no gene match: 7. The germline V gene has CDR1 KGHSH and CDR2 LQKENI. This CDR3 is 17 amino acids long. CDR3 protein: CASSQGQGENMNTEAFF. CDR3 bases: TGTGCCAGCTCACAGGGACAGGGGGAGAACATGAACACTGAAGCTTTCTTT.

The chain is built from TRBV5-5 and TRBJ2-7; tentatively, D is TRBD2 (5 bases). The V end lost 4 bases, the J end lost 3 bases, and 8 bases lay between the germline ends. CDR1 and CDR2 from the germline V gene are SGHKS and YYEKEE (reference sequence). The CDR3 length is 12 residues. The CDR3 bases are TGTGCCAGCAGCGCGGGCGTCTACGAGCAGTACTTC. Translation gives CASSAGVYEQYF.

The gene calls are TRBV3-1 (or the pseudogene TRBV3-2) and TRBJ1-2; 7 bases agree with TRBD1. The ends lost 4 bases at V and 2 bases at J; junction bases unmatched: 10. CDR1 and CDR2 from the germline V gene are LGHDT and YNNKEL (reference sequence). This CDR3 has 16 residues. The CDR3 loop is CASSRRGQSDNYGYTF. The CDR3 nucleotides are TGTGCCAGCAGCCGCAGGGGACAGTCTGACAACTATGGCTACACCTTC.

This clone was counted a few times. The genes are TRBV21-1 and TRBJ1-2; TRBD1, the table's D call, was not compared with the DNA. TRBV21-1 is given as a pseudogene. This CDR3 comprises 13 residues. The CDR3 nucleotides read TGTGCCAGCAGCCCAGGGGGCAGTCATGGCTACACCTTC. Its protein product is CASSPGGSHGYTF.

V gene TRBV18 combines with J gene TRBJ2-1; 8 nucleotides align to TRBD1. The trim removed 8 bases at V and 5 bases at J, leaving 11 bases unmatched. CDR1 KGHSH and CDR2 LQKENI come from the germline V gene. CDR3 length: 15 residues. The CDR3 DNA reads as TGTGCCAGCGCCCGTGGACAGGGAAATCACAATGAGCAGTTCTTC. It is translated as CASARGQGNHNEQFF.

This clone has a handful of counts. The chain joins TRBV5-8 to TRBJ2-2, with TRBD1 matching 10 bases. The CDR3 sequence is 16 residues long. V lost 4 bases to trimming and J lost 6 bases; unmatched junction nucleotides: 9. Germline lookup yields CDR1 SGHTS and CDR2 YDEGEE. CDR3 amino acids: CASSLYRDRGAGELFF. CDR3 in DNA: TGTGCCAGCAGCCTTTACCGGGACAGGGGCGCCGGGGAGCTGTTTTTT.